The source of this T cell receptor beta chain is a study of T cell responses to AZD1222 COVID-19 vaccine. For the study at large: The analysis combined second doses at about 4 or about 12 weeks.

Overall study results and limits: Along spike, vaccine-associated CD4 TCRs were found throughout, with dominance at 160-218 and 743-854.

The CDR3 totals 14 residues. The germline gives CDR1 SGHAT, CDR2 FQNNGV. V was pared by 1 base and J by 5 bases, with 4 bases of the junction left unmatched. In this sample, this clone turned up once. Antigen specificity is unknown. Clones were sequenced by immunoSEQ multiplex PCR, and TCRdb holds only the in-frame ones, with some missing. The sample consists of approximately 150,000 clones, more than 90% of them appearing once. The origin of this receptor is an adult in good health. The genes are TRBV11-2 and TRBJ1-2, with 7 bases identical to TRBD1. Here the sequenced sample was peripheral blood, taken on day 0 of AZD1222 vaccination. The CDR3 region has the DNA TGTGCCAGCAGCTTAGGTGGGACAGCATATGGCTACACCTTC. This translates into CASSLGGTAYGYTF.